A selection of T cell receptor beta chains follows, all from one sample in a study of Graves' ophthalmopathy and Graves' hyperthyroidism. Each CDR3 protein gets one entry after TCRdb re-called the multiplex PCR reads with MiXCR. Of around 1,000,000 distinct CDR3 sequences in the sample, about 35% are singletons; the top ten hold 8.5% to 14%. Sequenced material: peripheral blood or thyroid tissue (not recorded which). The source is an adult man with Graves' hyperthyroidism. CDR3s include the opening cysteine and the closing phenylalanine or tryptophan. A D gene is named only where the DNA matches it firmly. Clone sizes are given selectively: once, few, many, or a class where the clone is expanded.

v_gene	d_gene	j_gene	abundance	CDR3aa	CDR3nt
TRBV20-1	.	TRBJ1-1	.	CSARDWGHAEAFF	TGCAGTGCTAGAGATTGGGGGCATGCTGAAGCTTTCTTT
TRBV7-9	.	TRBJ1-2	many	CASSLEVRVEDGYTF	TGTGCCAGCAGCTTAGAGGTGAGGGTGGAAGATGGCTACACCTTC
TRBV6-2/TRBV6-3	.	TRBJ2-7	.	CASSYGDQSYEQYF	TGTGCCAGCAGTTACGGAGATCAATCCTACGAGCAGTACTTC
TRBV9	.	TRBJ2-5	.	CASSSRQYF	TGTGCCAGCAGCTCTCGACAGTACTTC
TRBV15	.	TRBJ1-3	many	CATSRDQAAGNTIYF	TGTGCCACCAGCAGAGATCAGGCAGCCGGAAACACCATATATTTT
TRBV20-1	TRBD2	TRBJ2-5	many	CSATAGGPGETQYF	TGCAGTGCAACAGCGGGAGGGCCGGGAGAGACCCAGTACTTC
TRBV7-2	.	TRBJ2-6	many	CASRDNSGANVLTF	TGTGCCAGCAGGGATAACTCTGGGGCCAACGTCCTGACTTTC
TRBV7-9	TRBD1	TRBJ1-4	many	CASSLASEGATNEKLFF	TGTGCCAGCAGCTTAGCGTCGGAGGGGGCGACTAATGAAAAACTGTTTTTT
TRBV20-1	.	TRBJ2-7	many	CSAPSGTTREQYF	TGCAGTGCTCCCTCCGGAACTACGCGCGAGCAGTACTTC
TRBV20-1	TRBD1	TRBJ1-1	few	CSANDRALHTEAFF	TGCAGTGCAAACGACAGGGCTCTCCACACTGAAGCTTTCTTT
TRBV20-1	.	TRBJ2-7	many	CSAPPPGRYEQYF	TGCAGTGCTCCTCCCCCTGGTCGGTACGAGCAGTACTTC
TRBV7-8	.	TRBJ1-1	many	CASSFGQAYTEAFF	TGTGCCAGCAGCTTTGGGCAGGCTTACACTGAAGCTTTCTTT
TRBV25-1	.	TRBJ1-5	many	CASSAPGHTQDQPQHF	TGTGCCAGCAGTGCCCCGGGACACACTCAAGATCAGCCCCAGCATTTT
TRBV4-2	.	TRBJ1-1	many	CASSQEMGWTEAFF	TGTGCCAGCAGCCAAGAGATGGGGTGGACTGAAGCTTTCTTT
TRBV19	.	TRBJ1-4	many	CASAEAEKLFF	TGTGCCAGCGCCGAGGCCGAAAAACTGTTTTTT
TRBV20-1	.	TRBJ2-5	many	CSEGMETQYF	TGCAGTGAGGGAATGGAGACCCAGTACTTC
TRBV10-2	.	TRBJ2-7	.	CASSYSVFWEQYF	TGTGCCAGCAGTTACTCGGTATTTTGGGAGCAGTACTTC
TRBV7-2	TRBD1	TRBJ2-5	many	CASSPGQGFGTQYF	TGTGCCAGCAGCCCCGGACAGGGTTTCGGGACCCAGTACTTC
TRBV29-1	.	TRBJ1-1	.	CSVLREAFF	TGCAGCGTACTCAGGGAAGCTTTCTTT
TRBV11-2	.	TRBJ2-3	many	CASSRSAGAVTDTQYF	TGTGCCAGCAGTCGCAGTGCGGGGGCGGTCACAGATACGCAGTATTTT
TRBV9	TRBD1	TRBJ1-3	many	CASSLTGTGASGNTIYF	TGTGCCAGCAGCTTGACCGGGACAGGAGCCTCTGGAAACACCATATATTTT
TRBV5-5	.	TRBJ1-4	.	CASRGLGDTKATNEKLFF	TGTGCCAGCAGGGGGCTAGGGGATACTAAAGCAACTAATGAAAAACTGTTTTTT
TRBV4-1	.	TRBJ1-5	many	CASSQVALNQPQHF	TGCGCCAGCAGCCAAGTAGCCCTCAATCAGCCCCAGCATTTT
TRBV15	.	TRBJ1-5	.	CATSFAGGKEPQHF	TGTGCCACCAGCTTCGCGGGGGGGAAGGAGCCCCAGCATTTT
TRBV20-1	TRBD1	TRBJ1-5	many	CSATARTGPNQPQHF	TGCAGTGCTACCGCCCGGACAGGCCCCAATCAGCCCCAGCATTTT
TRBV4-3	TRBD1	TRBJ2-7	few	CASSPDGQGNYEQYF	TGCGCCAGCAGCCCCGACGGACAGGGGAATTACGAGCAGTACTTC